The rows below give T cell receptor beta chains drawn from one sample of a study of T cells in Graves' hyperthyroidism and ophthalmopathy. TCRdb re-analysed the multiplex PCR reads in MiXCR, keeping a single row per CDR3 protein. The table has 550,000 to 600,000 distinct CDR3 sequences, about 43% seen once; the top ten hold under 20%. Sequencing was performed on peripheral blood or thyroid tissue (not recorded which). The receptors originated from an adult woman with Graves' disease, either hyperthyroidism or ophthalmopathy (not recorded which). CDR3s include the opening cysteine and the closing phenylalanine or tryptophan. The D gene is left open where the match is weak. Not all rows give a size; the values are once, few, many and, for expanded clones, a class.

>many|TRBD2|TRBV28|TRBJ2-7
TGTGCCAGCAGGGCGGGACTAGCGGACGAGCAGTACTTC
CASRAGLADEQYF
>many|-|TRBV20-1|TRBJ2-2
TGCAGTGCTAAGGGGGGGGTCACCGGGGAGCTGTTTTTT
CSAKGGVTGELFF
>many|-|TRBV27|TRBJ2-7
TGTGCCAGCAGTTTATCCTTGAGCGGATCCTCCTACGAGCAGTACTTC
CASSLSLSGSSYEQYF
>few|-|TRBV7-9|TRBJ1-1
TGTGCCAGCAGCTTTTTCAGGGACAAGAACACTGAAGCTTTCTTT
CASSFFRDKNTEAFF
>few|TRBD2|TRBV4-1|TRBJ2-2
TGCGCCAGCAGCAAAACTAGCGCCAACACCGGGGAGCTGTTTTTT
CASSKTSANTGELFF
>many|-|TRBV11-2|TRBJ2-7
TGTGCCAGCAGCTTAGATCGGGGGAACTACGAGCAGTACTTC
CASSLDRGNYEQYF
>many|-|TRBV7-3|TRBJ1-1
TGTGCCAGCAGCTCAGCAGTAGAAGGTGAAGCTTTCTTT
CASSSAVEGEAFF
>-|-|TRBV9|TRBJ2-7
TGTGCCAGCAGCGTAGAACCGGACGGGTCCTACGAGCAGTACTTC
CASSVEPDGSYEQYF
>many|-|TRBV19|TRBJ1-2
TGTGCCAGTAGTAGCCGAGGACAATTTGGCTACACCTTC
CASSSRGQFGYTF
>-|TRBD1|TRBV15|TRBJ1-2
TGTGCCACCAGCAGTTCTACAGGGGGCGGCTACTATGGCTACACCTTC
CATSSSTGGGYYGYTF
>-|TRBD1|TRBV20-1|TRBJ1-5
TGCAGTGCTAGAACCACAGGGGGTCAGCCCCAGCATTTT
CSARTTGGQPQHF
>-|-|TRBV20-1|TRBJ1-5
TGCAGTGCTAGGCCCGCAGAGTTACATAGCAATCAGCCCCAGCATTTT
CSARPAELHSNQPQHF
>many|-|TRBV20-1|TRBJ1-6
TGCAGTGCTAGATTTATCAGGGATAATTCACCCCTCCACTTT
CSARFIRDNSPLHF
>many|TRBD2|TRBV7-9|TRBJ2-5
TGTGCCAGCCCCCTGAGCTCTAGCGGGAGCCCGTTGGAGACCCAGTACTTC
CASPLSSSGSPLETQYF
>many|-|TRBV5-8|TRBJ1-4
TGTGCCAGCAGCTTGGCGGGGTTTGAAAAACTGTTTTTT
CASSLAGFEKLFF
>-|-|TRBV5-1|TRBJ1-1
TGCGCCAGCAGCCTGGATGCATGGGGGGTCCGACGTGAAGCTTCCTTT
CASSLDAWGVRREASF
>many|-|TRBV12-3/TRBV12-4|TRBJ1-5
TGTGCCAGCAACCGGGACGCGGGGGGTCAGCCCCAGCATTTT
CASNRDAGGQPQHF
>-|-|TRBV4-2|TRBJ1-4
TGTGCCAGCAGTGGAGGGGACACACTAGGTGAAAAACTGTTTTTT
CASSGGDTLGEKLFF
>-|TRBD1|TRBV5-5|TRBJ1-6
TGTGCCAGCAGCTTAACAGGGGCGCTGATATCACCCCTCCACTTT
CASSLTGALISPLHF
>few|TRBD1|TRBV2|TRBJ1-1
TGTGCCAGCAGTGTCGACAGGGGTGGCACTGAAGCTTTCTTT
CASSVDRGGTEAFF
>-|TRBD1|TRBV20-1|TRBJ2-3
TGCAGTGCCCTACCACAGGGGAGACTTCGGGATACGCAGTATTTT
CSALPQGRLRDTQYF
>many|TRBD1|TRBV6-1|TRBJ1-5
TGTGCCAGCAGTGAATACAGGCGGACAGGTGTAAGCAATCAGCCCCAGCATTTT
CASSEYRRTGVSNQPQHF
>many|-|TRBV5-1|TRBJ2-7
TGCGCCAGTCACAAATCTGGCGGGAAGGGAGAGCAGTACTTC
CASHKSGGKGEQYF
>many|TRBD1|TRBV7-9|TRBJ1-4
TGTGCCAGCAGCTCCCGGACAGGGGGCACGGATAGAACTAATGAAAAACTGTTTTTT
CASSSRTGGTDRTNEKLFF
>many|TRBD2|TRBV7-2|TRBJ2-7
TGTGCCAGCAGCTTAGTTGGGACTAACTACGAGCAGTACTTC
CASSLVGTNYEQYF
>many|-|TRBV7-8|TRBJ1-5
TGTGCCAGCAGCTATCGACAGATCAATCAGCCCCAGCATTTT
CASSYRQINQPQHF